This paragraph covers one T cell receptor (beta chain) sequence. This CDR3 contains 17 residues. Germline values: CDR1 MDHEN, CDR2 SYDVKM. J lost 4 bases, V lost 5 bases, and 9 bases had no gene match. As originally analysed: Amplified reference gene primers provided the basis for estimating nucleated cell counts. Generated by immunoSEQ multiplex PCR, the TCRdb table keeps only in-frame clones and is missing some. D and trimming come from the DNA, and the V and J calls and clone size come from that table. The data show 83,000 or so clones, with roughly 82% seen just once and roughly a fifth held by the top ten. The source of the sample is a study of blood T cell repertoires in COVID-19. Across the study: Specimens from acute and convalescent COVID-19 originated in the United States, Italy and Spain. T cells, B-cell-depleted T cells, or PBMCs supplied cDNA or gDNA.

The J gene is TRBJ2-6, the V gene TRBV28; 9 bases align to TRBD1. Sample: peripheral blood. The clonotype comes from a human donor in a cohort sampled during active COVID-19. The CDR3 is CASSTQQGAGGANVLTF. The CDR3 region has the DNA TGTGCCAGCAGTACACAACAGGGGGCGGGGGGGGCCAACGTCCTGACTTTC.